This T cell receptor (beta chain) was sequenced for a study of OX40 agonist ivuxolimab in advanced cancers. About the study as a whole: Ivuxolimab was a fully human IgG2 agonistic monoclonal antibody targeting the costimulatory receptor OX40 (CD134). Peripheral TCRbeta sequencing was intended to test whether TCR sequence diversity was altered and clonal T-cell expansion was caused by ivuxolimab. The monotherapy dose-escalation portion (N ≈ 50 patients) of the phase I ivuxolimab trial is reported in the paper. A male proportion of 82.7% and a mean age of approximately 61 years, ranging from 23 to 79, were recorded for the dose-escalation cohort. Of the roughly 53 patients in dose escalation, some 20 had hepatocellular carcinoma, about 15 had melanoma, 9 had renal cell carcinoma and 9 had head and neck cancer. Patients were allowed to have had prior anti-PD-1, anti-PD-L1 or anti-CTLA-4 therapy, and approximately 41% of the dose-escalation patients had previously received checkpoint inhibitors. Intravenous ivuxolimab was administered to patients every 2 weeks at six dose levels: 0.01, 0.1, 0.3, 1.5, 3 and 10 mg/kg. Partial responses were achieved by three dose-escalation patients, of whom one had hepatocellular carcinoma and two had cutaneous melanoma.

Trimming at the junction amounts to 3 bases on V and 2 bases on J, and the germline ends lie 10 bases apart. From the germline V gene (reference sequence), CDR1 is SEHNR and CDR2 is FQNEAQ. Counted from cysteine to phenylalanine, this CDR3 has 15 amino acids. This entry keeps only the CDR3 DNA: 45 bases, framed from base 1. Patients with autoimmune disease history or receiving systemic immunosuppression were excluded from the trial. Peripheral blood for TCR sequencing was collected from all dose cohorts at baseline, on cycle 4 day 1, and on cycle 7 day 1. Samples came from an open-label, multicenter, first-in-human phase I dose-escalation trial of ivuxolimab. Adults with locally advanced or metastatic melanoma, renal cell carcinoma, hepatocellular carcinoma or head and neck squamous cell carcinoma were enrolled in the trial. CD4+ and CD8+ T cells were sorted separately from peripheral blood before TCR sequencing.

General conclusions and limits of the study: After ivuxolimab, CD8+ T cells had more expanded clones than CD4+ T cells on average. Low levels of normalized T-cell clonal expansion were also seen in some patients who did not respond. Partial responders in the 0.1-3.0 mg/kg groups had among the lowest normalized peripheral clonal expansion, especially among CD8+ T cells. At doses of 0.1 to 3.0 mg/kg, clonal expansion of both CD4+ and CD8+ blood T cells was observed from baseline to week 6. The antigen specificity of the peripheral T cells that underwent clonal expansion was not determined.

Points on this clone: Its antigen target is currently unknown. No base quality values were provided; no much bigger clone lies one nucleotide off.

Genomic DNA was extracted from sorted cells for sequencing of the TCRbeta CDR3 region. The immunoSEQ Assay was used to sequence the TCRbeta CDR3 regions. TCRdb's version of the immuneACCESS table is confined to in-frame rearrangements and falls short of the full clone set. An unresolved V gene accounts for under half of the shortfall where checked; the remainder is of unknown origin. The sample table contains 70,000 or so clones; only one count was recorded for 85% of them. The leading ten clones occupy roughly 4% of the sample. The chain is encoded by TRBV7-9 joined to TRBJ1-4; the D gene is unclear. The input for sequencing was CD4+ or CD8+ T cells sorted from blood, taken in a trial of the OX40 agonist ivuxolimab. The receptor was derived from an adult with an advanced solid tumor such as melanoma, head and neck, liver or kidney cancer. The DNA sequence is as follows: TGTGCCAGCAGCTTTGCGACACTGACTAATGAAAAACTGTTTTTT. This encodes CASSFATLTNEKLFF. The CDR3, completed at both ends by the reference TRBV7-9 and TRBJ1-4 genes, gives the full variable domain DTGVSQNPRHKITKRGQNVTFRCDPISEHNRLYWYRQTLGQGPEFLTYFQNEAQLEKSRLLSDRFSAERPKGSFSTLEIQRTEQGDSAMYLCASSFATLTNEKLFFGSGTQLSVL.